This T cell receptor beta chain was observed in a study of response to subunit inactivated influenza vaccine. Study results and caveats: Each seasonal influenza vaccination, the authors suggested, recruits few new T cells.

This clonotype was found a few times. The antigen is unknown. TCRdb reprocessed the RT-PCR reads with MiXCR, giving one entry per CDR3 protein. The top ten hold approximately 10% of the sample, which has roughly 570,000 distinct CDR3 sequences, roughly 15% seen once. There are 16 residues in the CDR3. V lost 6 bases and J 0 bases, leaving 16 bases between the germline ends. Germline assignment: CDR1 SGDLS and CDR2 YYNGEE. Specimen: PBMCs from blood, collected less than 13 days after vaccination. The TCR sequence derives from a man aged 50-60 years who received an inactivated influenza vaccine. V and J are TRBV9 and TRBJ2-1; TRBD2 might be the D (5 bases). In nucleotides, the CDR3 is TGTGCCAGCACCTTATTGACTGGGAGCTCCTACAATGAGCAGTTCTTC. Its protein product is CASTLLTGSSYNEQFF.